The entry that follows covers one TCR beta chain sequence. This clone has a single count. Its antigen is not yet known. No much larger clone is present one base from it, and per-base qualities are unavailable. The immunoSEQ Assay, a bias-controlled multiplex PCR, was used to amplify TCRbeta CDR3 regions from genomic DNA. Per the source publication's procedure: The number of nucleated cells in each sample was estimated by amplification of reference gene primers within the assay. To quantify the absolute abundance of each unique TCRbeta CDR3 rearrangement, sequence reads were collapsed and filtered. Productive Simpson clonality was computed per sample as the square root of Simpson's diversity index over productive rearrangements. Here the immuneACCESS table is served through TCRdb, limited to in-frame sequences with V and J called. Missing clones are a known gap in these copies; in checked studies unresolved V genes cover under half, and the rest lacks a known reason. V and J calls plus clone size are reproduced from that table; the DNA served to infer D and trimming. The sample profile shows roughly 280,000 clones; approximately 86% of them were found once. Jointly, the top ten make up about 10% of the sample.

The collaborating institutions used their own protocols to collect whole blood in K2EDTA tubes. For TCRbeta analysis, collaborators shipped samples in one of three forms: frozen whole blood, isolated PBMCs, or DNA extracted from either of those sample types. This record comes from a study of blood T cell repertoires in COVID-19 (dated by TCRdb to 2018 to 2020). Some background on the complete study: Samples covering the acute and convalescent phases of COVID-19 were provided by collaborators in the United States, Italy and Spain. The prospective study material was composed of cDNA or gDNA derived from T cells, B-cell-depleted T cells, or PBMCs. The dataset comprised deeply sampled blood TCRbeta repertoires from subjects exposed to, actively infected with, or recovered from COVID-19. The repertoires were released in a freely available public database intended as a resource for research on the immune response to SARS-CoV-2. Samples came from the ongoing ImmuneRACE study (first 160 participants) plus 1,254 subjects from 6 global collaborators. Nearly every sample came with metadata listing a de-identified subject ID, COVID-19 status, age in years and sex. HLA class I and class II types, where available, came from metadata supplied by the sample provider rather than from assay-based typing. General conclusions and limits of the study: The amount of clinical and demographic metadata varied by source and participant and was provided uncurated.

From cysteine to phenylalanine, the CDR3 is 19 amino acids long. The only DNA kept is the CDR3, 57 bases in frame from the first base. V is pared back by 1 base and J by 1 base, with 18 bases lying between the germline termini. As encoded in the germline V gene (reference sequence), CDR1 is SGHKS while CDR2 is YYEKEE. The rearrangement combines TRBV5-5 with TRBJ2-6; a tentative D match to TRBD1 spans 6 bases. Sequenced: peripheral blood. The receptor was derived from a man aged 40-50 years with active or convalescent COVID-19. The sequenced DNA is TGTGCCAGCAGCTTGTTCCCTCTTCAACAGGGATCTGGGGCCAACGTCCTGACTTTC. Translation gives CASSLFPLQQGSGANVLTF.